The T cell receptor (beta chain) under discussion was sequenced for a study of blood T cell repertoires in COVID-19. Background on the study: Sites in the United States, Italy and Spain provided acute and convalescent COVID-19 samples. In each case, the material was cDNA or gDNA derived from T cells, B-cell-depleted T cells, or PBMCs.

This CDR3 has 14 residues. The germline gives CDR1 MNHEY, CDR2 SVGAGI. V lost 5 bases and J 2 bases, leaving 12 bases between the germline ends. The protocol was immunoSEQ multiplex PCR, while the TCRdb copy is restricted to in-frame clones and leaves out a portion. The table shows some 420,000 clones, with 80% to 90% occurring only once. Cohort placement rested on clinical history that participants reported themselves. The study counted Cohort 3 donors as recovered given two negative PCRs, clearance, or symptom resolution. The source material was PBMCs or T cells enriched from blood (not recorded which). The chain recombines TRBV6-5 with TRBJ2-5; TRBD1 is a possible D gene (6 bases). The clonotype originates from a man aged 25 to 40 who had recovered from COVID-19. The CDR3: CASSTLGTQETQYF. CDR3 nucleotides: TGTGCCAGCAGTACACTCGGGACACAAGAGACCCAGTACTTC.